Each of the 26 T cell receptor beta chains below was sequenced from the same sample in a study of blood T cell repertoires in COVID-19. Sequencing used immunoSEQ multiplex PCR; TCRdb keeps in-frame clones, though not all of them. The sample records approximately 220,000 clones, approximately 92% being singletons. Sequencing was carried out using PBMCs or T cells enriched from blood (not recorded which). These receptors were collected from a woman between 18 and 29 years old in a cohort exposed to, infected with or recovered from COVID-19 (not recorded which).

This clone was counted once. CDR3 coding DNA: TGTGCCACCATGGGGGGGCTCGACGATGAGCAGTTCTTC. This sequence encodes CATMGGLDDEQFF. This chain connects TRBV24-1 to TRBJ2-1; TRBD2 might be the D (7 bases). Trimming took 8 bases from V and 8 from J, leaving 15 bases between them. The CDR3 has 13 amino acids. The germline CDR1 and CDR2 sequences are KGHDR and SFDVKD.

This chain links TRBV6-5 with TRBJ1-6; 8 bases map to TRBD1. This CDR3 region has 16 residues. V dropped 4 bases and J dropped 9; count of bases not matched to a gene: 11. Per germline, CDR1 MNHEY and CDR2 SVGAGI. CDR3: CASSSSDRGFRSPLHF. CDR3 in DNA: TGTGCCAGCAGTTCATCCGACAGGGGTTTTCGTTCACCCCTCCACTTT.

This clone appeared once. CDR3 nucleotides: TGTGCCACCGCTCTTCAGTTGCCGGGGGATATCACAGATACGCAGTATTTT. This translates into CATALQLPGDITDTQYF. This sequence joins TRBV24-1 and TRBJ2-3; a weak D match, TRBD2 (6 bases). Looked up from germline, CDR1 is KGHDR and CDR2 is SFDVKD. The CDR3 extends over 17 amino acids. V was clipped by 9 bases and J by 2 bases, with 23 bases between them.

The chain combines TRBV14 with TRBJ1-2; 9 bases agree with TRBD1. Trimming at V came to 4 bases and at J to 8 bases, leaving 8 bases not matched to a gene. The CDR3 has 14 residues. Germline-derived CDR1 and CDR2 are SGHDN and FVKESK. The CDR3 region is CASSLSGQGIGYTF. The CDR3 coding sequence is TGTGCCAGCAGCCTTTCCGGACAGGGGATCGGCTACACCTTC.

The chain employs TRBV5-1 and TRBJ2-7, with D tentatively TRBD2 (6 bases). The V end was cut by 5 bases, the J end by 5 bases, with 20 bases between. The CDR3 extends over 15 amino acids. Germline assignment: CDR1 SGHRS and CDR2 YFSETQ. The CDR3 region has the DNA TGCGCCAGCAGTTTCCGGGCCTCTAGCGTCAACGAGCAGTACTTC. This sequence encodes CASSFRASSVNEQYF.

This rearrangement joins TRBV19 to TRBJ1-2; 8 bases match TRBD1. Germline V lookup: CDR1 LNHDA, CDR2 SQIVND (reference sequence). The length of the CDR3 is 19 residues. V dropped 7 bases and J dropped 3; count of bases not matched to a gene: 22. CDR3 bases: TGTGCCAGTACCTTTTACGGAGCATTGACAGGGGCAGTTGACTATGGCTACACCTTC. Translated, it gives CASTFYGALTGAVDYGYTF.

V is TRBV5-1 and J is TRBJ2-3; 11 bases are shared with TRBD2. The CDR3 has 14 amino acids. The germline gives CDR1 SGHRS, CDR2 YFSETQ. Trimming cost V 4 bases and J 4 bases; bases outside gene matches: 2. For the CDR3, the DNA is TGCGCCAGCAGCCGACTAGCGGGGTCAGATACGCAGTATTTT. This codes for CASSRLAGSDTQYF.

This clone was counted only a few times. The chain uses TRBV28 and TRBJ1-5; D is uncertain. V shed 3 bases and J shed 7 bases, with 10 bases lying between them. Germline CDR1 is MDHEN and CDR2 is SYDVKM. This CDR3 is 13 amino acids long. The CDR3: CASSFGGNQPQHF. In DNA form, the CDR3 reads TGTGCCAGCAGTTTTGGAGGGAACCAGCCCCAGCATTTT.

J is TRBJ2-3 and V is TRBV2, with a tentative D call TRBD1 (6 bases). V lost 8 bases, J lost 4 bases, and 19 bases lay in between. The length of the CDR3 is 15 residues. Looked up from germline, CDR1 is SNHLY and CDR2 is FYNNEI. The CDR3 loop reads CASRARQAKADTQYF. The CDR3 DNA reads as TGTGCCAGCCGCGCCCGACAGGCCAAGGCAGATACGCAGTATTTT.

This sequence joins TRBV12-5 and TRBJ1-1; weak D call: TRBD1 (5 bases). The V end lost 6 bases, the J end lost 1 base, and 15 bases lay between the germline ends. Looked up from germline, CDR1 is LGHNT and CDR2 is FRNRAP. The CDR3 spans 15 residues. The CDR3 sequence is CASGPWHQGNTEAFF. CDR3 DNA sequence: TGTGCTAGTGGACCTTGGCATCAGGGGAACACTGAAGCTTTCTTT. Variable domain in full (rest from reference TRBV12-5 and TRBJ1-1): DARVTQTPRHKVTEMGQEVTMRCQPILGHNTVFWYRQTMMQGLELLAYFRNRAPLDDSGMPKDRFSAEMPDATLATLKIQPSEPRDSAVYFCASGPWHQGNTEAFFGQGTRLTVV.

This rearrangement joins TRBV5-6 to TRBJ1-5; TRBD1 matches at 8 bases. Trimming removed 4 bases from V and 3 bases from J; junction bases left unmatched: 9. Germline V gives CDR1 SGHDT, CDR2 YYEEEE. The CDR3 runs 16 residues. The chain's CDR3 is CASSVGTGVANQPQHF. The DNA of the CDR3 is TGTGCCAGCAGCGTCGGGACAGGTGTCGCCAATCAGCCCCAGCATTTT.

This chain connects TRBV4-1 to TRBJ1-1; D might be TRBD1 (6 bases). From germline, CDR1 is MGHRA and CDR2 YSYEKL. The CDR3 spans 15 residues. V gave up 1 base and J gave up 1 base, with 10 bases separating them. In DNA, the CDR3 is TGCGCCAGCAGCCAAGTTCAGGGGCCGAACACTGAAGCTTTCTTT. The encoded protein is CASSQVQGPNTEAFF.

The chain employs TRBV5-6 and TRBJ2-1, with D possibly being TRBD2 (5 bases). Germline V lookup: CDR1 SGHDT, CDR2 YYEEEE. The CDR3 is 12 residues long. Trimming took 5 bases from V and 8 from J, leaving 11 bases between them. CDR3 nucleotide sequence: TGTGCCAGCAGTATGGGGAGAGATGAGCAGTTCTTC. It is translated as CASSMGRDEQFF.

V and J are TRBV7-3 and TRBJ2-4, with 12 bases that match TRBD2. Germline V gives CDR1 SGHTA, CDR2 FQGTGA. This CDR3 is built from 15 residues. With 3 bases clipped from V and 8 bases from J, the junction kept 5 bases outside the gene matches. The CDR3 spells CASSLGTSGQYIQYF. As DNA, the CDR3 is TGTGCCAGCAGCTTGGGGACTAGCGGGCAATACATTCAGTACTTC.

The chain recombines TRBV5-1 with TRBJ2-1; 13 nucleotides line up with TRBD2. The junction had 11 bases not matched to a gene; V was cut back by 2 bases and J by 3 bases. Per germline, CDR1 SGHRS and CDR2 YFSETQ. The CDR3 is 19 amino acids. The CDR3 is CASSLGTSGASRYYNEQFF. DNA for the CDR3: TGCGCCAGCAGCTTAGGGACTAGCGGGGCCTCACGATACTACAATGAGCAGTTCTTC.

The rearrangement joins TRBV6-4 to TRBJ2-1, with TRBD2 matching 14 bases. The CDR3 is made up of 16 amino acids. The V gene end was trimmed by 5 bases and the J gene end by 6 bases; junction bases not matched to a gene: 6. Looked up from germline, CDR1 is MRHNA and CDR2 is SNTAGT. The CDR3 region has the DNA TGTGCCAGCAGTTCCACGACTAGCGGGAGGGCCAATGAGCAGTTCTTC. It is translated as CASSSTTSGRANEQFF.

The V gene is TRBV18, the J gene TRBJ1-5; D possibly corresponds to TRBD1 (6 bases). The CDR3 runs 15 residues. From germline, CDR1 is KGHSH and CDR2 LQKENI. The V and J ends lost 3 bases and 9 bases respectively, with 18 bases between them. The CDR3 bases are TGTGCCAGCTCACCGGCAGGGGTTTCTCTTTGGCCCCAGCATTTT. Translating gives CASSPAGVSLWPQHF.

The chain links TRBV11-2 to TRBJ2-2; 9 nucleotides agree with TRBD2. CDR1 SGHAT and CDR2 FQNNGV come from the germline V gene. CDR3 length: 16 amino acids. The V gene end was trimmed by 5 bases and the J gene end by 4 bases; junction bases not matched to a gene: 8. The CDR3 spells CASSQLAGYSTGELFF. CDR3 bases: TGTGCCAGCAGCCAGCTAGCGGGGTATTCCACCGGGGAGCTGTTTTTT.

This chain uses TRBV24-1 with TRBJ2-2; 7 bases line up with TRBD1. Germline V gene data show CDR1 as KGHDR and CDR2 as SFDVKD. V gave up 4 bases and J gave up 2 bases; unmatched junction bases: 12. This CDR3 is built from 18 residues. CDR3 region: CATSERLYGTANTGELFF. CDR3 DNA sequence: TGTGCCACCAGTGAGAGACTCTACGGGACAGCAAACACCGGGGAGCTGTTTTTT.

The J gene is TRBJ1-5, the V gene TRBV5-6; D possibly corresponds to TRBD1 (5 bases). The ends were cut back, 4 bases at V and 7 bases at J, with 18 bases in the middle. Germline V gives CDR1 SGHDT, CDR2 YYEEEE. The CDR3 covers 15 residues. The CDR3 loop is CASSQGHSGIQPQHF. CDR3 coding DNA: TGTGCCAGCAGCCAAGGACATAGCGGGATACAGCCCCAGCATTTT.

The chain carries TRBV21-1 and TRBJ2-3; the DNA was not compared with TRBD2, the D call given in the table. TRBV21-1 is termed a pseudogene. The CDR3 length is 15 residues. In DNA, the CDR3 is TGTGCCAGCATCCTAGGAGCCCCTAGCACAGATACGCAGTATTTT. It encodes CASILGAPSTDTQYF.

The chain has TRBV27 and TRBJ2-7, with 9 bases aligning to TRBD2. Germline CDR1 reads MNHEY; CDR2 reads SMNVEV (reference sequence). The J segment lost 2 bases and the V segment lost 5 bases, leaving 7 bases of the junction unmatched. The CDR3 spans 15 residues. CDR3: CASSPGLAITYEQYF. The CDR3, as DNA: TGTGCCAGCAGTCCCGGACTAGCGATAACCTACGAGCAGTACTTC.

This clone was counted at least ten times. This chain uses TRBV7-8 with TRBJ2-3; 10 bases line up with TRBD2. This CDR3 contains 16 residues. V gave up 0 bases and J gave up 6 bases; unmatched junction bases: 6. Germline V gene data show CDR1 as SGHVS and CDR2 as FQNEAQ. The CDR3 sequence: CASSLARSGGADTQYF. DNA for the CDR3: TGTGCCAGCAGCTTAGCGCGGAGCGGGGGGGCGGATACGCAGTATTTT.

This chain connects TRBV7-6 to TRBJ1-5, with 7 positions matching TRBD1. The CDR3 contains 17 residues. CDR1 is SGHVS and CDR2 is FNYEAQ in the germline V gene. V lost 1 base and J lost 3; bases outside the gene matches: 9. CDR3 sequence reads: CASSLGDIDRANQPQHF. CDR3 nucleotides: TGTGCCAGCAGCTTAGGGGACATAGACAGGGCCAATCAGCCCCAGCATTTT. Full variable domain (missing parts from reference TRBV7-6 and TRBJ1-5): GAGVSQSPRYKVTKRGQDVALRCDPISGHVSLYWYRQALGQGPEFLTYFNYEAQQDKSGLPNDRFSAERPEGSISTLTIQRTEQRDSAMYRCASSLGDIDRANQPQHFGDGTRLSIL.

The chain has TRBV4-2 and TRBJ1-4, with D tentatively TRBD1 (5 bases). Germline V gives CDR1 LGHNA, CDR2 YNFKEQ. The CDR3 is 14 residues long. V was pared by 6 bases and J by 0 bases, with 8 bases between. CDR3 amino acids: CASRDRATNEKLFF. The CDR3 coding sequence is TGTGCCAGCAGAGACAGAGCAACTAATGAAAAACTGTTTTTT.

This clone has only one observation. The V gene is TRBV2, the J gene TRBJ2-3; D uncertain. CDR1 SNHLY and CDR2 FYNNEI come from the germline V gene. V was shortened by 5 bases and J by 5 bases, with 23 bases between the two germline ends. The CDR3 runs 17 residues. The CDR3 protein is CASSSVPLGPAEDTQYF. The CDR3 nucleotides are TGTGCCAGCAGTTCGGTACCACTCGGCCCGGCGGAAGATACGCAGTATTTT.